This T cell receptor (beta chain) was sequenced during a study of beta chain features in type 1 diabetes. The CDR3 has 12 residues. V was pared by 4 bases and J by 6 bases, with 8 bases between. Per germline, CDR1 WSHSY and CDR2 SAAADI. This clone was counted a few times. Its specificity is unknown. Overall study results and limits: TCRB CDR3s were moderately but significantly shorter in Type 1 diabetes patients in all four CD4+ subsets.

Sequencing targeted expressed TCRB transcripts, as all isolated RNA had been reverse transcribed. This table comes from immunoSEQ multiplex PCR, and its TCRdb copy is limited to in-frame clones, with some not included. The sample records around 710,000 clones, approximately 13% being singletons. Isolation of CD4+ naive, central memory, regulatory and stem cell-like memory cells was achieved by sorting via CD45RO/CCR7/CD25/CD127/CD95/CD27. The chain uses TRBV10-2 and TRBJ2-3; D not resolved. The receptor's source is a man under 40 with type 1 diabetes. Sequenced: naive CD4+ T cells from blood. CDR3 nucleotides: TGCGCCAGCAGTGGAACTGGGGATACGCAGTATTTT. Its translation is CASSGTGDTQYF.